This T cell receptor (beta chain) was obtained from a study of neurological immune-mediated disorders. Study summary: Among the approximately 35 patients with multiple sclerosis, roughly 30 were relapsing-remitting, while 3 were secondary progressive.

The CDR3 consists of 15 residues. The ends were cut back, 3 bases at V and 4 bases at J, with 15 bases in the middle. Germline V gene lookup returns CDR1 SEHNR and CDR2 FQNEAQ (reference sequence). Synthesis of cDNA was performed by 5'RACE using 10-nucleotide random UMIs. Each CDR3 protein gets one entry after TCRdb re-called the 5' RACE reads with MiXCR. In the table there are about 120,000 distinct CDR3 sequences, about 3.2% of which are singletons. Study results and caveats: No expanded-clone CDR3 amino acid sequence recurred across subjects, suggesting private TCR-beta repertoires.

This clonotype occurred many times. What it binds is not known. The receptor's source is a woman in her 30s with multiple sclerosis. The chain recombines TRBV7-9 with TRBJ2-5; D may correspond to TRBD1 or TRBD2 (6 bases each). Sequenced input: PBMCs. CDR3 amino acids: CASSFGSGAPETQYF. CDR3 nucleotides: TGTGCCAGCAGCTTCGGGTCGGGGGCCCCAGAGACCCAGTACTTC.